The text below deals with one TCR beta chain. Original processing methods: Nucleated cell number was recorded as an estimate derived from reference gene primer amplification. The repertoire was sequenced with immunoSEQ multiplex PCR; TCRdb's copy has only in-frame clones and lacks some. V, J and clone size reflect that table, while D and trimming were determined from the DNA. The data contain 150,000 to 200,000 clones, roughly 84% of them singletons. The entry originates in a study of blood T cell repertoires in COVID-19. About the research overall: From the United States, Italy and Spain came samples of acute and convalescent COVID-19. Sample material is recorded as cDNA or gDNA derived from T cells, B-cell-depleted T cells, or PBMCs.

This CDR3 contains 15 residues. Germline CDR1 is LGHDT and CDR2 is YNNKEL (reference sequence). The J segment lost 0 bases and the V segment lost 2 bases, leaving 4 bases of the junction unmatched. The sequencing input was peripheral blood. This receptor was obtained from a human donor with acute or convalescent COVID-19. The donor label of this sample is uncertain. The chain is built from TRBV3-1 (or the pseudogene TRBV3-2) and TRBJ2-7; TRBD2 matches 7 bases. The CDR3 sequence: CASSQSSSGSYEQYF. CDR3 bases: TGTGCCAGCAGCCAATCCTCTAGCGGCTCCTACGAGCAGTACTTC.